This T cell receptor (beta chain) was sequenced in a study of beta chain features in type 1 diabetes. The overall study: Age, gender, cell numbers and subset yield matched between patients and controls.

Germline values: CDR1 SEHNR, CDR2 FQNEAQ (reference sequence). Trimming at V came to 7 bases and at J to 5 bases, leaving 13 bases not matched to a gene. The CDR3 sequence is 17 residues long. By way of CD45RO/CCR7/CD25/CD127/CD95/CD27, the CD4+ regulatory, stem cell-like memory, central memory and naive cells were sorted. Sorting produced populations that all topped 98% purity. Expressed TCRB transcripts were sequenced, since all the RNA that had been isolated was reverse transcribed. Clones were sequenced by immunoSEQ multiplex PCR, and TCRdb holds only the in-frame ones, with some missing. In the table there are approximately 600,000 clones, 9.5% to 15% of which are singletons. General study results and limits: Shortening of TCRB CDR3s, moderate but significant, appeared in all four CD4+ subsets of Type 1 diabetes patients. Naive, central memory and regulatory TCRB repertoires appeared more similar among patients than healthy donors.

This clone was recorded a few times. Antigen specificity is unknown. The sequence was collected from a man aged 25-45 years with type 1 diabetes. Sequencing was performed on naive CD4+ T cells from blood. The gene calls are TRBV7-9 and TRBJ2-1; 11 bases align to TRBD2. CDR3 bases: TGTGCCAGCACCCTTCCCTCACTAGCGGGGGAGAACAATGAGCAGTTCTTC. Translation: CASTLPSLAGENNEQFF.